These 10 T cell receptor beta chains were all obtained from the same sample, sequenced in a study of beta chain features in type 1 diabetes. What these receptors recognize is not known. Broader study findings: Type 1 diabetes patients had TCRB CDR3s that were shorter (moderately but significantly so) in all four CD4+ subsets.

Since all of the isolated RNA was reverse transcribed, expressed TCRB transcripts were what got sequenced. The method was immunoSEQ multiplex PCR; TCRdb's version includes in-frame clones alone and lacks a portion of them. The table shows under 130,000 clones, with 25% to 35% occurring only once. The specimen sequenced was central memory CD4+ T cells from blood. The receptors here all came from a woman in her late teens or twenties with type 1 diabetes.

This clone was seen repeatedly, ten times or more. The chain uses TRBV23-1 and TRBJ2-1, with D possibly being TRBD1 (6 bases). TRBV23-1 is an ORF for which the function is uncertain. The CDR3 consists of 14 residues. V lost 0 bases to trimming and J lost 7 bases, with 10 bases between them. The CDR3 sequence is CASSQSIRGNEQFF. The CDR3, as DNA: TGCGCCAGCAGTCAATCGATTAGGGGGAATGAGCAGTTCTTC.

This clone was seen just once. The chain links TRBV4-1 to TRBJ1-5; D is possibly TRBD1 (5 bases). With 4 bases removed from V and 3 bases from J, the gap between germline ends came to 13 bases. Germline V gene sequence: CDR1 MGHRA, CDR2 YSYEKL. CDR3 length equals 15 residues. The chain's CDR3 is CASSLEGAYNQPQHF. CDR3 coding DNA: TGCGCCAGCAGCCTGGAAGGGGCTTACAATCAGCCCCAGCATTTT.

The rearrangement joins TRBV11-3 to TRBJ2-1; perhaps TRBD2 as D (6 bases). V lost 3 bases and J 0 bases, leaving 15 bases between the germline ends. CDR1 and CDR2 (germline): SGHNT, YENEEA. The CDR3 loop spans 17 amino acids. The CDR3 DNA reads TGTGCCAGCAGCTTCGCCCGATTGGGGGGCTCCTACAATGAGCAGTTCTTC. Encoded protein: CASSFARLGGSYNEQFF.

The V call is TRBV27, the J call TRBJ1-1, with D uncertain. From germline, CDR1 is MNHEY and CDR2 SMNVEV (reference sequence). The V gene lost 6 bases and the J gene lost 7 bases, with 9 bases spanning the gap. The CDR3 covers 11 residues. The CDR3 here is CASSHTGEAFF. CDR3 DNA: TGTGCCAGCAGCCATACGGGTGAAGCTTTCTTT.

The chain is built from TRBV29-1 and TRBJ1-1, with D hard to call. The CDR3 has 14 amino acids. The germline V and J ends were trimmed by 6 bases and 3 bases, with 17 bases remaining between them. Germline-derived CDR1 and CDR2 are SQVTM and ANQGSEA. CDR3 DNA: TGCAGCGTCTTGAAGTATCCCGGTGACACTGAAGCTTTCTTT. Protein sequence: CSVLKYPGDTEAFF.

The chain carries TRBV5-4 and TRBJ2-2; a possible D gene is TRBD1 (6 bases). The V and J ends lost 0 bases and 1 base respectively, with 13 bases between them. Germline loops: CDR1 SGHNT, CDR2 YYREEE (reference sequence). The CDR3 totals 17 residues. The DNA for the CDR3 is TGTGCCAGCAGCTTGGGTGCCCCGGGACAGAACACCGGGGAGCTGTTTTTT. Amino acids: CASSLGAPGQNTGELFF.

The rearrangement uses TRBV5-1 and TRBJ2-1, with a tentative D call TRBD2 (6 bases). Looked up from germline, CDR1 is SGHRS and CDR2 is YFSETQ. CDR3 length equals 15 residues. Deletions cut 3 bases from V and 6 bases from J, with 16 bases between. The DNA of the CDR3 is TGCGCCAGCAGCTCCGGCGTGGGAGGCTCCAATGAGCAGTTCTTC. Its translation: CASSSGVGGSNEQFF.

The rearrangement joins TRBV9 to TRBJ2-1; a possible D gene is TRBD2 (6 bases). The V and J ends lost 0 bases and 10 bases respectively, with 14 bases between them. The CDR3 has 14 residues. CDR1 is SGDLS, CDR2 YYNGEE, per germline. For the CDR3, the DNA is TGTGCCAGCAGCGTAGCCCCTACGGCGGGGGAGCAGTTCTTC. Protein product: CASSVAPTAGEQFF.

This chain links TRBV6-5 with TRBJ2-5; 7 bases line up with TRBD2. With V trimmed by 1 base and J by 5 bases, 10 bases remained unmatched. Germline CDR1 MNHEY, CDR2 SVGAGI. This CDR3 spans 16 amino acids. The chain's CDR3 is CASSYFFSQGGETQYF. The DNA of the CDR3 is TGTGCCAGCAGTTACTTTTTCTCTCAGGGAGGGGAGACCCAGTACTTC.

This chain joins TRBV5-1 and TRBJ2-6; possible D gene TRBD1, 6 bases. There are 17 residues in the CDR3. Trimming shortened V by 0 bases and J by 2 bases, and 12 bases separated the two germline ends. Germline V gene sequence: CDR1 SGHRS, CDR2 YFSETQ. CDR3 sequence: CASSLEYWGPGANVLTF. The DNA of the CDR3 is TGCGCCAGCAGCTTGGAGTATTGGGGGCCTGGGGCCAACGTCCTGACTTTC.